This TCR beta chain was sequenced for a study of technical replicates of blood from a few donors (dated by TCRdb to 2016 to 2017). A word on this clone: Its antigen is unknown. One end of the junction does not line up with germline, which may come from a read error.

Libraries were constructed by the immunoSEQ multiplex PCR assay. The table was pulled from immuneACCESS by TCRdb, which kept in-frame rearrangements only. Such tables lose some clones; where checked, under half of the loss comes from unresolved V genes, and the rest has no known cause. The sample includes roughly 60,000 clones, with 90% to 95% observed a single time. About 3.9% of the sample goes to the ten largest clones. The germline V gene gives CDR1 as LGHNA and CDR2 as YSLEER. Its CDR3 holds 10 amino acids, cysteine through phenylalanine. The entry retains the CDR3 DNA only, 30 bases that are in frame from base 1.

This TCR derives from a human donor in good health. Some clones in this sample may be carry-over from other donors' samples. This receptor chain uses TRBV4-3 and TRBJ2-5, with TRBD2 perhaps the D gene, on 5 matching bases. What was sequenced was PBMCs. In nucleotide form, the sequence is TGCGCCAGCAGCCAGGTTTCGCGGGACTTC. Translation gives CASSQVSRDF.